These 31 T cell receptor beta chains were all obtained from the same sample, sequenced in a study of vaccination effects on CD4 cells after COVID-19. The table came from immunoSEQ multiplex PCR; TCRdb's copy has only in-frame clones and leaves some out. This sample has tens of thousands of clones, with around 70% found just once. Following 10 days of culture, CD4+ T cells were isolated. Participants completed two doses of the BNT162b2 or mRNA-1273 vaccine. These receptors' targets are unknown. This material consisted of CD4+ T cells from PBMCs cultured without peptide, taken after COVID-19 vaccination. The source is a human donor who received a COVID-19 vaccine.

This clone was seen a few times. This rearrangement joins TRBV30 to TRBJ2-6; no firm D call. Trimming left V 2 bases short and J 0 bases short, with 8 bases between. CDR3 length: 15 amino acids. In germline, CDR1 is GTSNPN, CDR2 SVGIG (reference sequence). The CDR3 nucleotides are TGTGCCTGGAGTTTGAAGAACTCTGGGGCCAACGTCCTGACTTTC. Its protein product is CAWSLKNSGANVLTF.

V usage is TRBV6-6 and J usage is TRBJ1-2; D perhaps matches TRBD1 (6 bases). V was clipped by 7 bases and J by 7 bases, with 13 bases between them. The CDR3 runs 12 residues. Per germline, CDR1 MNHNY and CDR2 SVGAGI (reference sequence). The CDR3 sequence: CASKGGGPGYTF. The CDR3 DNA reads TGTGCCAGCAAAGGGGGGGGCCCTGGCTACACCTTC.

The CDR3 DNA follows: TGCGCCAGCAGCTTGGACAGGGGCGGCTACACCTTC. Translation gives CASSLDRGGYTF. The chain links TRBV5-1 to TRBJ1-2; 7 nucleotides match TRBD1. CDR1 is SGHRS, CDR2 YFSETQ, per germline. V shed 0 bases and J 8 bases; nucleotides not matched to a gene: 1. The CDR3 runs to 12 residues.

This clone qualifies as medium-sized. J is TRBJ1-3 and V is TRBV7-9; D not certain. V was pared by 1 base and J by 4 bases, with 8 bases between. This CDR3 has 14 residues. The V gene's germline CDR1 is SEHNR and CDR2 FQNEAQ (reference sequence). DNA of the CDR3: TGTGCCAGCAGCTTAGGGGCTACCGGAAACACCATATATTTT. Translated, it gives CASSLGATGNTIYF.

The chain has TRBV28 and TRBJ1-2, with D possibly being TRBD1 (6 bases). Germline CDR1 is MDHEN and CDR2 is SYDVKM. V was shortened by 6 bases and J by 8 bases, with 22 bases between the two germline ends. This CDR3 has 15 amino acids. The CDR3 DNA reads TGTGCCAGCAGCGCACGAACAGGGAGGATTATAGGCTACACCTTC. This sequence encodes CASSARTGRIIGYTF.

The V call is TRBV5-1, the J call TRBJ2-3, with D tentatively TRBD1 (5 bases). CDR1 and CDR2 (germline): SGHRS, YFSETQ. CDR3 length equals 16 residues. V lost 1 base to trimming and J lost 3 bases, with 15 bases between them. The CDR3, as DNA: TGCGCCAGCAGCTTGCGTGGCAGGGAATCAACAGATACGCAGTATTTT. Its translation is CASSLRGRESTDTQYF.

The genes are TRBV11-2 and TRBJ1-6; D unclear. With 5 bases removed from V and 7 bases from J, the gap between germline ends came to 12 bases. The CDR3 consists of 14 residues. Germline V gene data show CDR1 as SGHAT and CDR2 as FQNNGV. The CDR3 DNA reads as TGTGCCAGCAGCCCCCTGATAGGGAATTCACCCCTCCACTTT. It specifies CASSPLIGNSPLHF.

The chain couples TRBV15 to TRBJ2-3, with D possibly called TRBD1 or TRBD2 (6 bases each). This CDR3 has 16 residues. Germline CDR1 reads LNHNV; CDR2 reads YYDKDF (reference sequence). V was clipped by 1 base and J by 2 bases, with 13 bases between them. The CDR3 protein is CATSRGAGQTTDTQYF. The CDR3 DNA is TGTGCCACCAGCAGAGGGGCGGGACAAACCACAGATACGCAGTATTTT.

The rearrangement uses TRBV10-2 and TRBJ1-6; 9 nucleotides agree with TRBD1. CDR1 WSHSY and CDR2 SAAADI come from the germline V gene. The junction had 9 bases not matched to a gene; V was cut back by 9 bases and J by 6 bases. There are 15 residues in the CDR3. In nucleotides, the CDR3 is TGCGCCAGTAGGGGTTGGGGACAGGGTAATTCACCCCTCCACTTT. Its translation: CASRGWGQGNSPLHF.

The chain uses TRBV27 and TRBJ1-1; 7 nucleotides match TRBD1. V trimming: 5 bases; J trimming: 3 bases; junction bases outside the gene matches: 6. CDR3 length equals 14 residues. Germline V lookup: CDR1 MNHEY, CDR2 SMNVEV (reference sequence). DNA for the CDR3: TGTGCCAGCAGTCCCTGGGGACAGTACACTGAAGCTTTCTTT. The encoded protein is CASSPWGQYTEAFF.

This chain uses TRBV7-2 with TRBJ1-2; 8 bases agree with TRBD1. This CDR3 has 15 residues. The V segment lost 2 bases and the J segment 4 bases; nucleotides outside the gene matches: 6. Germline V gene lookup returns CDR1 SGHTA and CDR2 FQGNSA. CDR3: CASSLSDRVRYGYTF. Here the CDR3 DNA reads TGTGCCAGCAGCTTATCGGACAGGGTGCGCTATGGCTACACCTTC.

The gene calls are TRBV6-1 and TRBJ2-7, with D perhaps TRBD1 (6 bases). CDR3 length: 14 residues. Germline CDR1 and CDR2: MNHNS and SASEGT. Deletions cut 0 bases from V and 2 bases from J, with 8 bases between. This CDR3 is CASSEATGAYEQYV. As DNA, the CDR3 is TGTGCCAGCAGTGAAGCGACAGGAGCCTACGAGCAGTACGTC.

CDR3 nucleotides: TGTGCCAGCAGTCGACAGGGGGTGGGAGGAAACACCATATATTTT. Its translation is CASSRQGVGGNTIYF. The chain carries TRBV25-1 and TRBJ1-3; 9 nucleotides align to TRBD1. The CDR3 is 15 amino acids. Losses at the gene ends were 5 bases for V and 4 bases for J; bases not matched to a gene: 6. From germline, CDR1 is MGHDK and CDR2 SYGVNS. Looking up the rest from reference TRBV25-1 and TRBJ1-3 gives the full variable domain: EADIYQTPRYLVIGTGKKITLECSQTMGHDKMYWYQQDPGMELHLIHYSYGVNSTEKGDLSSESTVSRIRTEHFPLTLESARPSHTSQYLCASSRQGVGGNTIYFGEGSWLTVV.

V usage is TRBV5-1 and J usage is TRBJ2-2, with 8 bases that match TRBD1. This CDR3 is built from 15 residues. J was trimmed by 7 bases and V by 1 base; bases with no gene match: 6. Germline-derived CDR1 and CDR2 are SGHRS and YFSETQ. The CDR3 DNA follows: TGCGCCAGCAGCTTGAGTTGGACAGGGAACGGGGAGCTGTTTTTT. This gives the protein CASSLSWTGNGELFF.

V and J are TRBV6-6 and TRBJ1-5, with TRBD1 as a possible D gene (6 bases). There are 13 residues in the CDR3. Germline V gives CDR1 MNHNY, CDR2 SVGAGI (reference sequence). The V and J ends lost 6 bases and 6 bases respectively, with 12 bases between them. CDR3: CASRSQGSQPQHF. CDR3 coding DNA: TGTGCCAGCAGATCACAGGGCAGTCAGCCCCAGCATTTT.

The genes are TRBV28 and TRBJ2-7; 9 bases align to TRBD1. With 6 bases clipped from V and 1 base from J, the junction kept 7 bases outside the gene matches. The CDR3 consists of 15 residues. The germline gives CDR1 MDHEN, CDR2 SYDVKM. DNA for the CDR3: TGTGCCAGCAGCTCCCCCGGGACAGGGTCCTACGAGCAGTACGTC. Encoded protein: CASSSPGTGSYEQYV.

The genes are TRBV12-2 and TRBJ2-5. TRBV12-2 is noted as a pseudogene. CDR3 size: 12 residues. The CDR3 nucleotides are TGTGCAAGTCGCTTAGGGTGGGAGACCCAGTACTTC. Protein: CASRLGWETQYF.

The CDR3 reads CASSLDPALGTQYF. CDR3 bases: TGCGCCAGCAGCCTGGACCCGGCCCTGGGGACCCAGTACTTC. The chain is built from TRBV5-1 and TRBJ2-5; D gene unclear. Germline CDR1 is SGHRS and CDR2 is YFSETQ. The CDR3 covers 14 residues. V was trimmed by 4 bases and J by 7 bases, leaving 17 bases between them.

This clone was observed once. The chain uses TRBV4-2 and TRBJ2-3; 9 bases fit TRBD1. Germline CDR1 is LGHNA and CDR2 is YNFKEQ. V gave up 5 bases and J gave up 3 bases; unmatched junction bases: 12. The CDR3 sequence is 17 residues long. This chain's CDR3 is CASSKGSGQGGTDTQYF. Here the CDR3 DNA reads TGTGCCAGCAGCAAAGGATCGGGACAGGGTGGGACAGATACGCAGTATTTT.

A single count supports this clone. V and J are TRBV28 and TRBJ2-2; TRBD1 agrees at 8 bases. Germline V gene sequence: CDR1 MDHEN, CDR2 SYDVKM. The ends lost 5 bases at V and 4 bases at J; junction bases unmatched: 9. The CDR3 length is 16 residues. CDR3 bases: TGTGCCAGCAGTCCCTGGGCAGGGGGCACCACCGGGGAGCTGTTTTTT. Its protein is CASSPWAGGTTGELFF.

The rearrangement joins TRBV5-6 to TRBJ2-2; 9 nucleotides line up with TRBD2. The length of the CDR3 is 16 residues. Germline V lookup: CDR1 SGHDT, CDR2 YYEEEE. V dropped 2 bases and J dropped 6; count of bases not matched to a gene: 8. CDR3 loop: CASSFLGLAIAGELFF. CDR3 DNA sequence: TGTGCCAGCAGCTTTCTTGGACTAGCGATTGCCGGGGAGCTGTTTTTT.

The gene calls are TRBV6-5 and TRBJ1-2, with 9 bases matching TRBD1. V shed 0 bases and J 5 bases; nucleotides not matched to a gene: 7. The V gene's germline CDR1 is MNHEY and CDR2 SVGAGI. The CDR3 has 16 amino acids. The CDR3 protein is CASSYSKQGARYGYTF. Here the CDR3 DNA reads TGTGCCAGCAGTTACTCGAAACAGGGGGCGCGGTATGGCTACACCTTC.

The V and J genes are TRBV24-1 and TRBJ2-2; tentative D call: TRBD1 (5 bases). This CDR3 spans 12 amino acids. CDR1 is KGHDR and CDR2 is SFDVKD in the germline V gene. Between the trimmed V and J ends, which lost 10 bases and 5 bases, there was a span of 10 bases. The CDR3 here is CATAGATGELFF. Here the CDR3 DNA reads TGTGCCACGGCTGGGGCGACCGGGGAGCTGTTTTTT.

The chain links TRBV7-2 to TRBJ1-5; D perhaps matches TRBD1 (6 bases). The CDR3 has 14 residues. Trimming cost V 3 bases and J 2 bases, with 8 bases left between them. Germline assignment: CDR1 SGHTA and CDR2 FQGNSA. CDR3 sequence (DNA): TGTGCCAGCAGCTTGACAGGTGGCAATCAGCCCCAGCATTTT. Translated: CASSLTGGNQPQHF.

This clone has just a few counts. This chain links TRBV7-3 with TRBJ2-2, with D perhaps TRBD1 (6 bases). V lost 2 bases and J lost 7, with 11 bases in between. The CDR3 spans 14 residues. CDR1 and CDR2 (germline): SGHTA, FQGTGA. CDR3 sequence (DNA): TGTGCCAGCAGCTTAGGGACATCTGGCGGGGAGCTGTTTTTT. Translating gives CASSLGTSGGELFF.

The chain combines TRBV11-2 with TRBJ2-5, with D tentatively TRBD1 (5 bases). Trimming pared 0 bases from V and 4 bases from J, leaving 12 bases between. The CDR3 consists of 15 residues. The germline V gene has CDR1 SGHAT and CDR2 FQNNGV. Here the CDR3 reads CASSLDLGQGETQYF. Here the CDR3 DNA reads TGTGCCAGCAGCTTAGATCTTGGTCAGGGAGAGACCCAGTACTTC.

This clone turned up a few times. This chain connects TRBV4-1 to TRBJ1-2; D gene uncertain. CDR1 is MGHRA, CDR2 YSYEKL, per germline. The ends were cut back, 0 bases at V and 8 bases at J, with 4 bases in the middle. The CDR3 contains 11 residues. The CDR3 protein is CASSQDGGYTF. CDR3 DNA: TGCGCCAGCAGCCAAGATGGGGGCTACACCTTC.

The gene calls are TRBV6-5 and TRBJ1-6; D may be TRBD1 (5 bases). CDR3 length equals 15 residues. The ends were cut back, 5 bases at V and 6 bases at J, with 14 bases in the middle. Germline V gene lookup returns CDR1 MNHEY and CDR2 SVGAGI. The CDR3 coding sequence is TGTGCCAGCAGTCGGCAGGGAGCTCTTAATTCACCCCTCCACTTT. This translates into CASSRQGALNSPLHF.

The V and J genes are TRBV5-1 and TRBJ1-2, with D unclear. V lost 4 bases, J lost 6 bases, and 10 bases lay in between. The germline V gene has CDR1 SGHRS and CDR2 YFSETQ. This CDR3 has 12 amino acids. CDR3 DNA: TGCGCCAGCAGCAAAACGGCGGATGGCTACACCTTC. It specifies CASSKTADGYTF.

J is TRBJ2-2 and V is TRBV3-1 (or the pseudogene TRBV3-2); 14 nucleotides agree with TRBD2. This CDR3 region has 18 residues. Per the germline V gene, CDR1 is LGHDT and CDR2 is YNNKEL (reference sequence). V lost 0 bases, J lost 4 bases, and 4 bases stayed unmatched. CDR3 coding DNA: TGTGCCAGCAGCCAAGAAGGACTAGCGGGGGGTGGCACCGGGGAGCTGTTTTTT. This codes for CASSQEGLAGGGTGELFF.

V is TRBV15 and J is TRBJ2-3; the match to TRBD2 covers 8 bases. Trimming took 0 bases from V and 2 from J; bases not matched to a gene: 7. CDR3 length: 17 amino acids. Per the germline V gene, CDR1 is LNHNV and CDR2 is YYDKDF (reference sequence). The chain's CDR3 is CATSREITSGYTDTQYF. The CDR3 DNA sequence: TGTGCCACCAGCAGAGAAATCACTAGCGGATACACAGATACGCAGTATTTT.